This T cell receptor beta chain was captured by sequencing in a study of blood T cell repertoires in COVID-19. At the level of the study: The United States, Italy and Spain supplied acute and convalescent COVID-19 samples. PBMCs, B-cell-depleted T cells, or T cells were the source of the cDNA or gDNA that made up the material.

Germline-derived CDR1 and CDR2 are SGHNT and YYREEE (reference sequence). The ends were cut back, 1 base at V and 1 base at J, with 8 bases in the middle. The CDR3 extends over 14 amino acids. Authors' methods: Reference gene primer amplification gave estimated nucleated cell counts. Generated by immunoSEQ multiplex PCR, the TCRdb table keeps only in-frame clones and is missing some. The D gene and trimming were derived from the DNA, and the V and J assignments and clone size from that table. The repertoire holds about 220,000 clones, with about 90% as singletons. The sequencing input was peripheral blood. The V call is TRBV5-4, the J call TRBJ1-1; unclear D gene. The clonotype comes from a woman younger than 45 who had recovered from COVID-19. The DNA of the CDR3 is TGTGCCAGCAGCTTGCTGGGCAAGAACACTGAAGCTTTCTTT. Encoded protein: CASSLLGKNTEAFF.